Listed here are 19 T cell receptor beta chains from one sample, sequenced in a study of shared clonotypes between healthy human individuals. Produced via immunoSEQ multiplex PCR; TCRdb's table is partial and in-frame only. Altogether 2 million to 2.5 million clones are present, about nine tenths being singletons, with the ten largest covering 0.3% to 0.4%. Sequenced: naive CD4+ T cells from PBMCs. Subset given: CD45RA+ positively selected. These receptors all stem from a man between 18 and 29 years old in good health. Some clones in this sample may be carry-over from other donors' samples.

The chain employs TRBV7-9 and TRBJ2-7, with 7 bases aligning to TRBD2. Trimming cost V 5 bases and J 3 bases; bases outside gene matches: 16. The length of the CDR3 is 17 residues. Germline V CDR1 and CDR2: SEHNR, FQNEAQ (reference sequence). The CDR3 region is CASSPPSGREKGYEQYF. Here the CDR3 DNA reads TGTGCCAGCAGCCCGCCCTCAGGGCGGGAGAAAGGCTACGAGCAGTACTTC. Looking up the rest from reference TRBV7-9 and TRBJ2-7 gives the full variable domain: DTGVSQNPRHKITKRGQNVTFRCDPISEHNRLYWYRQTLGQGPEFLTYFQNEAQLEKSRLLSDRFSAERPKGSFSTLEIQRTEQGDSAMYLCASSPPSGREKGYEQYFGPGTRLTVT.

The chain recombines TRBV19 with TRBJ2-3; TRBD1 or TRBD2 may be the D gene (6 bases each). Looked up from germline, CDR1 is LNHDA and CDR2 is SQIVND (reference sequence). This CDR3 region has 14 residues. The V end lost 7 bases, the J end lost 0 bases, and 11 bases lay between the germline ends. In nucleotides, the CDR3 is TGTGCCAGTATGGCGGGGACAAGCACAGATACGCAGTATTTT. As protein: CASMAGTSTDTQYF.

The V call is TRBV5-8, the J call TRBJ2-7, with D maybe TRBD2 (6 bases). With 1 base removed from V and 5 bases from J, the gap between germline ends came to 13 bases. This CDR3 has 14 amino acids. In germline, CDR1 is SGHTS, CDR2 YDEGEE. The CDR3 DNA sequence: TGTGCCAGCAGCTTGACCGGGAGAGTCCACGAGCAGTACTTC. Translation: CASSLTGRVHEQYF.

The genes are TRBV10-3 and TRBJ2-3, with D perhaps assigned TRBD1 or TRBD2 (5 bases each). V was cut by 6 bases and J by 0 bases, with 10 bases left in between. This CDR3 spans 14 amino acids. Germline V lookup: CDR1 ENHRY, CDR2 SYGVKD. CDR3 protein: CAISRRDSTDTQYF. CDR3 in DNA: TGTGCCATCAGCAGAAGGGACAGCACAGATACGCAGTATTTT.

The CDR3 loop is CAISESLGRGASGYTF. In DNA, the CDR3 is TGTGCCATCAGTGAGTCACTTGGTAGGGGGGCATCTGGCTACACCTTC. The rearrangement links TRBV10-3 to TRBJ1-2; D may be TRBD1 (6 bases). This CDR3 contains 16 residues. The ends were cut back, 0 bases at V and 7 bases at J, with 18 bases in the middle. Germline V gives CDR1 ENHRY, CDR2 SYGVKD.

The J gene is TRBJ1-4, the V gene TRBV11-1; no clear D. The CDR3 contains 16 residues. V lost 1 base and J 0 bases, leaving 9 bases between the germline ends. Per germline, CDR1 SGHAT and CDR2 FQDESV (reference sequence). The CDR3 spells CASSLEVLSTNEKLFF. As DNA, the CDR3 is TGTGCCAGCAGCTTAGAGGTTCTCTCAACTAATGAAAAACTGTTTTTT.

This chain uses TRBV5-1 with TRBJ2-7, with D perhaps matching TRBD1 or TRBD2 (6 bases each). The V gene lost 3 bases and the J gene lost 3 bases, with 16 bases spanning the gap. The CDR3 consists of 15 residues. The germline CDR1 and CDR2 sequences are SGHRS and YFSETQ. The CDR3 sequence: CASSSGRGRNYEQYF. In DNA form, the CDR3 reads TGCGCCAGCAGCTCGGGCCGGGGGCGGAACTACGAGCAGTACTTC.

The rearrangement joins TRBV2 to TRBJ2-1; the match to TRBD2 covers 12 bases. Unmatched junction bases numbered 3, after V lost 6 bases and J lost 6 bases. The CDR3 runs to 14 residues. Germline values: CDR1 SNHLY, CDR2 FYNNEI. The CDR3 region has the DNA TGTGCCAGCAGAAGGACTAGCGGGATCAATGAGCAGTTCTTC. As protein: CASRRTSGINEQFF.

This rearrangement joins TRBV5-5 to TRBJ1-5; D unresolved. Looked up from germline, CDR1 is SGHKS and CDR2 is YYEKEE (reference sequence). V dropped 2 bases and J dropped 5 bases, with 8 bases sitting between them. The CDR3 extends over 13 amino acids. CDR3 DNA: TGTGCCAGCAGCTTAGGCATAGATCAGCCCCAGCATTTT. Translated, it gives CASSLGIDQPQHF.

DNA of the CDR3: TGTGCCAGCAGGGACTCGGACAGGGGGATCACAGATACGCAGTATTTT. It yields the protein CASRDSDRGITDTQYF. The chain has TRBV7-8 and TRBJ2-3, with 10 nucleotides matching TRBD1. The CDR3 loop spans 16 amino acids. The junction had 8 bases not matched to a gene; V was cut back by 6 bases and J by 2 bases. In germline, CDR1 is SGHVS, CDR2 FQNEAQ.

CDR3 coding DNA: TGTGCCAGCAGCGTAGCCCCCCGCCCCCCTGGACGCGAAAAACTGTTTTTT. Translating it yields CASSVAPRPPGREKLFF. The chain carries TRBV9 and TRBJ1-4; D uncertain. CDR1 is SGDLS and CDR2 is YYNGEE in the germline V gene. The CDR3 consists of 17 residues. V was clipped by 0 bases and J by 8 bases, with 20 bases between them.

This chain uses TRBV10-3 with TRBJ2-5; 8 bases map to TRBD1. Germline loops: CDR1 ENHRY, CDR2 SYGVKD. There are 16 residues in the CDR3. J was trimmed by 1 base and V by 0 bases; bases with no gene match: 4. The CDR3 DNA is TGTGCCATCAGTGAGTCGAGGCAGGGGGCCCAAGAGACCCAGTACTTC. It specifies CAISESRQGAQETQYF.

This rearrangement joins TRBV4-2 to TRBJ2-1, with 8 bases fitting TRBD2. The CDR3 runs 15 residues. Germline V gene data show CDR1 as LGHNA and CDR2 as YNFKEQ. The trim removed 5 bases at V and 2 bases at J, leaving 5 bases unmatched. The chain's CDR3 is CASSTGRAAYNEQFF. Written as DNA, the CDR3 is TGTGCCAGCAGCACCGGGAGGGCCGCCTACAATGAGCAGTTCTTC.

CDR3 in amino acids: CASSIYLRTGGGEAFF. In DNA, the CDR3 is TGTGCCAGTAGTATATACCTCCGGACAGGGGGAGGTGAAGCTTTCTTT. V gene TRBV19 combines with J gene TRBJ1-1; TRBD1 matches at 10 bases. J was trimmed by 7 bases and V by 2 bases; bases with no gene match: 10. Germline CDR1 LNHDA, CDR2 SQIVND (reference sequence). The CDR3 consists of 16 residues. The whole variable domain, remainder taken from reference TRBV19 and TRBJ1-1, is DGGITQSPKYLFRKEGQNVTLSCEQNLNHDAMYWYRQDPGQGLRLIYYSQIVNDFQKGDIAEGYSVSREKKESFPLTVTSAQKNPTAFYLCASSIYLRTGGGEAFFGQGTRLTVV.

J is TRBJ2-6 and V is TRBV28; no definite D call. Germline V gene sequence: CDR1 MDHEN, CDR2 SYDVKM. The CDR3 runs to 14 residues. V was clipped by 5 bases and J by 2 bases, with 7 bases between them. CDR3 in amino acids: CASSPSAGANVLTF. The CDR3 DNA reads TGTGCCAGCAGTCCAAGTGCTGGGGCCAACGTCCTGACTTTC.

The CDR3 region has the DNA TGTGCCAGCCGCGAATGGATGGGTGTGGGGGCCCCGGTGAACACTGAAGCTTTCTTT. As protein: CASREWMGVGAPVNTEAFF. The rearrangement links TRBV2 to TRBJ1-1; D is perhaps TRBD1 (6 bases). V lost 8 bases, J lost 0 bases, and 28 bases lay in between. Germline V gives CDR1 SNHLY, CDR2 FYNNEI. This CDR3 has 19 residues.

Only one count was recorded for this clone. The chain is built from TRBV5-4 and TRBJ2-2; tentatively, D is TRBD1 (5 bases). Looked up from germline, CDR1 is SGHNT and CDR2 is YYREEE (reference sequence). The CDR3 extends over 15 amino acids. Trimming stripped 0 bases from V and 4 bases from J, with 10 bases between. This chain's CDR3 is CASSLGRASTGELFF. CDR3 coding DNA: TGTGCCAGCAGCTTGGGCAGGGCCAGCACCGGGGAGCTGTTTTTT.

The chain recombines TRBV7-2 with TRBJ2-7; 11 nucleotides match TRBD2. The V gene end was trimmed by 5 bases and the J gene end by 5 bases; junction bases not matched to a gene: 2. The CDR3 is 13 residues long. Germline CDR1 SGHTA, CDR2 FQGNSA. The DNA for the CDR3 is TGTGCCAGCAGCGTGACTAGCGGGAACGAGCAGTACTTC. Translated: CASSVTSGNEQYF.

CDR3 sequence (DNA): TGTGCCAGCAGAAATCTAGCCAAAAACATTCAGTACTTC. Translation gives CASRNLAKNIQYF. V and J are TRBV5-6 and TRBJ2-4; D gene ambiguous. Trimming removed 5 bases from V and 0 bases from J, with 6 bases in between. Germline V CDR1 and CDR2: SGHDT, YYEEEE. The CDR3 spans 13 residues.